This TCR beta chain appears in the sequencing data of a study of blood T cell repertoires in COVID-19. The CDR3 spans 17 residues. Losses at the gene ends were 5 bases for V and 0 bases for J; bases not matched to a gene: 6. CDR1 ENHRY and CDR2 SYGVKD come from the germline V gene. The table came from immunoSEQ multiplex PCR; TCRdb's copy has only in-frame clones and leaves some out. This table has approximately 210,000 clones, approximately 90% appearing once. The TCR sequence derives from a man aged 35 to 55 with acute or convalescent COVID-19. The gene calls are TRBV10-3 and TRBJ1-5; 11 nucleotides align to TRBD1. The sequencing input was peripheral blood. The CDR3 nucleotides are TGTGCCATCAGTCCCGGGACAGGGGGTTTTAGCAATCAGCCCCAGCATTTT. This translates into CAISPGTGGFSNQPQHF.